This entry concerns a single T cell receptor (beta chain). Its target is not known. One entry per CDR3 protein, called by TCRdb with MiXCR from the reads. The sample has 450,000 to 650,000 distinct CDR3 sequences; approximately 40% are singletons. These data belong to a study of T cell repertoires in cytomegalovirus infection. This receptor was obtained from a human donor in good health (CMV status not recorded). Some clones in this sample may be carry-over from other donors' samples. The specimen comprised cultured PBMCs, sampled from culture after CMV antigen stimulation.

In nucleotides, the CDR3 is TGTGCCAGCAGCCCTACGTGGGAGCGGGGACTAGCGGGCCCCCGACGGACCGGGGAGCTGTTTTTT. Its protein product is CASSPTWERGLAGPRRTGELFF. The V and J genes are TRBV7-9 and TRBJ2-2; 12 bases match TRBD2. CDR1 and CDR2 from the germline V gene are SEHNR and FQNEAQ (reference sequence). Trimming at V came to 5 bases and at J to 5 bases, leaving 24 bases not matched to a gene. The length of the CDR3 is 22 residues.